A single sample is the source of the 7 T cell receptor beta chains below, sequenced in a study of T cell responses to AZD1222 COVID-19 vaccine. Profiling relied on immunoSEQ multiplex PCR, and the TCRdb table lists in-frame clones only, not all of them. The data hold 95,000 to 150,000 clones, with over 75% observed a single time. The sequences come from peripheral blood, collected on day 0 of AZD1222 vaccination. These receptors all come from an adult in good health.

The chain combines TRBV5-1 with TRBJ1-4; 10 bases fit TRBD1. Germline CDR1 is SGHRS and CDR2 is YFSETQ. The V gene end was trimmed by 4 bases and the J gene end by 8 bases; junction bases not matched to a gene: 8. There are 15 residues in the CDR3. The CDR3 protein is CASSPPGTGVEKLFF. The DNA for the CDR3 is TGCGCCAGCAGCCCGCCGGGGACAGGGGTCGAAAAACTGTTTTTT.

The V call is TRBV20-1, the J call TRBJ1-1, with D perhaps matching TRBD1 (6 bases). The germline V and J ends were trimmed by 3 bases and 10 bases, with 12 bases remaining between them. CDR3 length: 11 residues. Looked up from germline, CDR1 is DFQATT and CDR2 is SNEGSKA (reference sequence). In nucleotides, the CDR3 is TGCAGTGCTAGCATCAGGGGCGTAGCTTTCTTT. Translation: CSASIRGVAFF.

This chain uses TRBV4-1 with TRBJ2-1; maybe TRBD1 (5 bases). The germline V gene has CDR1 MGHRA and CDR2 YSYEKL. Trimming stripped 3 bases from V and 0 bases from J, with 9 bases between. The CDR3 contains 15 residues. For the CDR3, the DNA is TGCGCCAGCAGCCACCGACAGAACTCCTACAATGAGCAGTTCTTC. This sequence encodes CASSHRQNSYNEQFF.

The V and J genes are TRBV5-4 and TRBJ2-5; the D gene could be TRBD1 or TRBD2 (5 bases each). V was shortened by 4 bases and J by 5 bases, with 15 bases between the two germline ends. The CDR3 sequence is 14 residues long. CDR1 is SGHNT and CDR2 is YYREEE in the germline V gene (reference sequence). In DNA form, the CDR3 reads TGTGCCAGCAGCACCCCGAGGGGCGAGGAGACCCAGTACTTC. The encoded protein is CASSTPRGEETQYF.

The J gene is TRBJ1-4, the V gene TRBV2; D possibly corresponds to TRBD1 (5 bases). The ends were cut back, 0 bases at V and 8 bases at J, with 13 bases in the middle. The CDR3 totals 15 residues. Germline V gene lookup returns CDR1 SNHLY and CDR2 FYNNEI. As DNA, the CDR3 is TGTGCCAGCAGTGAAGCCTTAAGACAGCGAGAAAAACTGTTTTTT. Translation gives CASSEALRQREKLFF.

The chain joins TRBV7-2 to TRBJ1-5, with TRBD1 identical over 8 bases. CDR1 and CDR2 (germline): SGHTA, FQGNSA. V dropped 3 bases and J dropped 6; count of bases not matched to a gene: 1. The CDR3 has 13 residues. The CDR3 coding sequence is TGTGCCAGCAGCTTGGACAGGGCTCAGCCCCAGCATTTT. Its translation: CASSLDRAQPQHF.

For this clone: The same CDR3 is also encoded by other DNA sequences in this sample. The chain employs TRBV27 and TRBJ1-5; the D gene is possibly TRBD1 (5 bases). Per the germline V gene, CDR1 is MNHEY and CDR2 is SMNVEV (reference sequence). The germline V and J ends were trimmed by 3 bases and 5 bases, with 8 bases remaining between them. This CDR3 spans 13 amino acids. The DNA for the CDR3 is TGTGCCAGCAGTTTTTTGGGGGATCAGCCCCAGCATTTT. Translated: CASSFLGDQPQHF.